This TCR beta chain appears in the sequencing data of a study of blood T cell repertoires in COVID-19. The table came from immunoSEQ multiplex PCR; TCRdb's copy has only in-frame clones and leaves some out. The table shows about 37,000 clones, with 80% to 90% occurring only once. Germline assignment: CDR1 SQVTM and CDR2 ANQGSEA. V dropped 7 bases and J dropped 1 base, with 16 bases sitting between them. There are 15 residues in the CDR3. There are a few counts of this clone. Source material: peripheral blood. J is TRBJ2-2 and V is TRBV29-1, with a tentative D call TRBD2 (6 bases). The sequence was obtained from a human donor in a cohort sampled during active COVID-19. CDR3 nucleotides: TGCAGCGGGAGGGGTTCGAGCTTGAACACCGGGGAGCTGTTTTTT. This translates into CSGRGSSLNTGELFF.